This TCR beta chain was sequenced in a study of cytomegalovirus exposure and HLA in healthy donors. Broader study findings: As a later analysis revealed, the rate of TCR association differed by HLA locus, with DRB1 most and HLA-C fewest. Cytomegalovirus-associated status was assigned to approximately 160 TCR beta chains. A later analysis by the authors found several of the most significant clusters apparently linked to common viral pathogens.

The study ran its PCR with 60 Vbeta and 13 Jbeta primers. The repertoire was sequenced with immunoSEQ multiplex PCR; TCRdb's copy has only in-frame clones and lacks some. The sample carries 210,000 or so clones, about nine tenths recorded once. With respect to this clone: Antigen: not known.

The sequence came from a man aged 25-45 years in good health and CMV-seronegative. The sequenced sample was PBMCs.

This chain's CDR3 is CASSLGPSGGAGETQYF. CDR3 DNA sequence: TGTGCCAGCAGCTTAGGGCCTAGCGGGGGGGCGGGGGAGACCCAGTACTTC. The chain combines TRBV11-2 with TRBJ2-5; 12 bases align to TRBD2. The germline V gene encodes CDR1 SGHAT and CDR2 FQNNGV. The CDR3 runs to 17 residues. V gave up 1 base and J gave up 5 bases; unmatched junction bases: 8.